The following is a TCR beta chain sequence with its context. Its recognized antigen is unknown. No per-base quality is available; no much larger clone lies one base away. The germline V gene (reference sequence) provides CDR1 LGHDT and CDR2 YNNKEL. The CDR3 numbers 19 residues from cysteine through phenylalanine. The sequence is cut down to CDR3 DNA, 57 bases in frame from base 1. Trimming leaves V shorter by 0 bases and J shorter by 1 base, with the junction holding 12 bases beyond the gene matches. The immunoSEQ Assay was used to sequence TCRbeta CDR3 regions. After extraction, genomic DNA underwent amplification by bias-controlled multiplex PCR, followed by high-throughput sequencing. Under the source paper's analysis protocol: To quantify the absolute abundance of each unique TCRbeta CDR3 region, sequences were collapsed and filtered. Usable DNA was measured by amplifying reference genes present in all nucleated cells, and TCRbeta template counts were normalized to that usable DNA to estimate T cell fraction. Repertoire TCRs were annotated as SARS-CoV-2-specific when V gene, CDR3 amino acid sequence and J gene were exactly matched to a known reactive TCR set. The reference SARS-CoV-2 TCR set was derived from MIRA and filtered for enrichment in COVID-19-positive ImmuneCODE repertoires, a step that removed public or cross-reactive TCRs. Using the MIRA antigens, annotated TCRs were further analysed by specific ORF or by position within an ORF. Breadth was defined as annotated unique rearrangements over total unique productive rearrangements; depth was the summed frequency of those rearrangements. TCR breadth was compared between groups using two-sided Wilcoxon rank-sum tests. TCRdb re-hosts the immuneACCESS table, in-frame sequences only. Its copies lack some clones; in the studies checked, an unresolved V gene accounts for under half of them, and the cause for the rest is not known. V, J and clone size are taken as reported in that table, and D and trimming were inferred from the DNA itself. The sample table shows around 320,000 clones, and roughly 80% are seen once. The ten largest make up 2.1% of the sample.

In the paper's terms, the treatment or condition label means: around 19 received Ad26.COV2.S at low or high dose, single or two shots; about five received placebo; per-sample allocation not given. Repertoires of vaccine and placebo recipients were sequenced from samples taken on day 63 after the first injection. Cohort 1b enrolled about two dozen adults aged 18-55 years at a single site in Boston, USA, between 29 July and 7 August 2020. Ad26.COV2.S was a replication-incompetent adenovirus type 26 vector that expressed a prefusion-stabilized SARS-CoV-2 spike protein derived from the original Wuhan strain. The sample originates from a study of Ad26.COV2.S vaccination and SARS-CoV-2 variants (dated by TCRdb to the early 2020s). As for the study more broadly: Donors in the vaccine arm were drawn from COV1001, a multicentre, randomized, double-blind, placebo-controlled phase I-IIa trial testing Ad26.COV2.S in healthy adults. Ad26.COV2.S was administered intramuscularly at a dose of 5x10^10 or 1x10^11 viral particles, either as one shot or as two shots given 56 days apart. TCRbeta repertoire sequencing served as the tool for gauging how specific and how broad the SARS-CoV-2-reactive T cell receptors were following Ad26.COV2.S vaccination. A total of 32 samples were included in the TCR-sequenced set, comprising around 20 Ad26.COV2.S vaccine recipients, 5 placebo recipients and 8 SARS-CoV-2 convalescent individuals. Trial participants were randomized into five groups of five: low-dose or high-dose Ad26.COV2.S given once or twice, or placebo on both occasions. Throughout the experiments and outcome assessment, investigators stayed blinded to trial group allocation.

General findings and caveats noted by the study authors: Substantial breadth of spike-specific CD8+ and CD4+ T cell responses was reported after vaccination. Ad26.COV2.S recipients had higher spike-specific TCR breadth than placebo recipients (P = 0.0014). The authors noted that the TCR breadth and depth analyses may have underestimated total T cell responses. Vaccine and placebo recipients had similar non-spike TCR breadth, a finding consistent with the vaccine containing only spike. The study was not powered to compare responses between vaccine doses or regimens.

The origin of this receptor is a person aged 18-65 years who received the Ad26.COV2.S COVID-19 vaccine or a placebo. The sequence joins TRBV3-1 (or the pseudogene TRBV3-2) to TRBJ2-4, with 7 middle bases fitting TRBD1. The sample here was peripheral blood, taken in a trial of Ad26.COV2.S vaccine versus placebo. At the DNA level, the sequence is TGTGCCAGCAGCCAAGATTGGGGTCTCCAGGGGGACGCCAAAAACATTCAGTACTTC. It specifies CASSQDWGLQGDAKNIQYF.